The text below deals with one T cell receptor (beta chain). Clones were sequenced by immunoSEQ multiplex PCR, and TCRdb holds only the in-frame ones, with some missing. The data show 9,500 to 15,000 clones, almost 80% seen once. Looked up from germline, CDR1 is MGHRA and CDR2 is YSYEKL. The CDR3 sequence is 13 residues long. V dropped 5 bases and J dropped 6; count of bases not matched to a gene: 5. Treatment meaning: randomized to nivolumab then ipilimumab (arm A) or the reverse (arm B). DNA-damaging chemotherapy had not been given to any patient beforehand. Live CD3+CD8+ CD19− CD56− cells were sorted from PBMCs. This sample was included in a study of sequential checkpoint blockade in melanoma. Across the whole study: Randomization was 1:1 between first-line nivolumab→ipilimumab and ipilimumab→nivolumab. After both sequences, patients received maintenance nivolumab.

The starting material was CD8+ T cells sorted from blood (inferred from file names), obtained from a patient given nivolumab and ipilimumab in sequence. This rearrangement joins TRBV4-1 to TRBJ2-7, with 9 bases matching TRBD1. The clonotype was recovered from a human donor with melanoma. CDR3 loop: CASSSTGGSEQYF. Here the CDR3 DNA reads TGCGCCAGCAGCAGCACAGGGGGCAGCGAGCAGTACTTC.